This T cell receptor beta chain emerged from a study of blood T cell repertoires in COVID-19. Across the study: The United States, Italy and Spain were the sources of the acute and convalescent COVID-19 samples. Sources were T cells, B-cell-depleted T cells, or PBMCs; the material itself was cDNA or gDNA.

The CDR3 totals 14 residues. V shed 4 bases, J shed 5 bases, and the junction held 2 bases outside the gene matches. Germline values: CDR1 SNHLY, CDR2 FYNNEI. In the source study's methods: Reference gene primer amplification yielded estimated nucleated cell counts. The method was immunoSEQ multiplex PCR; TCRdb's version includes in-frame clones alone and lacks a portion of them. V, J and clone size are taken as reported in that table, and D and trimming were inferred from the DNA itself. This table holds 45,000 or so clones, around 75% found once. This clonotype originated in an elderly man with acute or convalescent COVID-19. The rearrangement joins TRBV2 to TRBJ2-5; 12 bases match TRBD2. The sequenced sample was peripheral blood. CDR3 protein: CASSGLAGVETQYF. CDR3 DNA: TGTGCCAGCAGTGGACTAGCGGGAGTGGAGACCCAGTACTTC.